The next 31 T cell receptor beta chains were all read from a single sample in a study of T cells after yellow fever vaccination. TCRdb reprocessed the 5' RACE reads with MiXCR, giving one entry per CDR3 protein. This sample has 600,000 to 750,000 distinct CDR3 sequences, with roughly an eighth found just once. The sample here was PBMCs, taken on the day of the yellow fever booster vaccination. These receptors all stem from a man aged 25 to 45 who received the YFV17D yellow fever vaccine.

V gene TRBV6-6 combines with J gene TRBJ2-5; no reliable D call. This CDR3 contains 13 residues. The V gene lost 7 bases and the J gene lost 5 bases, with 14 bases spanning the gap. The germline CDR1 and CDR2 sequences are MNHNY and SVGAGI (reference sequence). In DNA form, the CDR3 reads TGTGCCAGCAAAATCCGAACAACGGAGACCCAGTACTTC. Its translation is CASKIRTTETQYF.

This chain links TRBV24-1 with TRBJ2-2; no reliable D call. Germline V lookup: CDR1 KGHDR, CDR2 SFDVKD. Trimming cost V 2 bases and J 2 bases, with 5 bases left between them. The CDR3 consists of 14 residues. CDR3 bases: TGTGCCACCAGTGATTCTCTTAACACCGGGGAGCTGTTTTTT. Amino acids: CATSDSLNTGELFF.

The V call is TRBV9, the J call TRBJ2-3, with 10 bases aligning to TRBD2. V shed 4 bases and J 6 bases; nucleotides not matched to a gene: 8. The CDR3 covers 15 residues. The germline CDR1 and CDR2 sequences are SGDLS and YYNGEE. The CDR3 DNA sequence: TGTGCCAGCAGCCCGTACCTAGCGGGAGCTGATACGCAGTATTTT. Its translation is CASSPYLAGADTQYF.

The chain employs TRBV20-1 and TRBJ2-3; D gene ambiguous. The CDR3 is 12 residues long. CDR1 and CDR2 (germline): DFQATT, SNEGSKA (reference sequence). Trimming removed 5 bases at V and 2 bases at J, with 8 bases between. The CDR3: CSAPRATDTQYF. CDR3 bases: TGCAGTGCTCCCCGGGCCACAGATACGCAGTATTTT.

The sample holds a few counts of this clonotype. CDR3 DNA: TGCAGTGCTACTCCCGGACTAGAAAAATACAATGAGCAGTTCTTC. Translated: CSATPGLEKYNEQFF. The rearrangement links TRBV20-1 to TRBJ2-1; TRBD2 agrees at 7 bases. Germline values: CDR1 DFQATT, CDR2 SNEGSKA (reference sequence). CDR3 length: 15 residues. J lost 4 bases, V lost 4 bases, and 10 bases had no gene match.

This chain connects TRBV6-2 or TRBV6-3 to TRBJ2-1; D may be TRBD2 (5 bases). Germline values: CDR1 MNHEY, CDR2 SVGEGT. This CDR3 comprises 15 residues. Trimming stripped 2 bases from V and 8 bases from J, with 16 bases between. The CDR3 region is CASSYAAPRDHEQFF. The DNA for the CDR3 is TGTGCCAGCAGTTACGCAGCACCTCGGGATCATGAGCAGTTCTTC.

This chain joins TRBV30 and TRBJ2-3; D uncertain. This CDR3 comprises 15 residues. V was trimmed by 1 base and J by 2 bases, leaving 13 bases between them. From germline, CDR1 is GTSNPN and CDR2 SVGIG (reference sequence). The DNA for the CDR3 is TGTGCCTGGAGTGGAGGCATATTAAACACAGATACGCAGTATTTT. The encoded protein is CAWSGGILNTDTQYF.

This clonotype showed up just a few times. The chain joins TRBV7-2 to TRBJ2-1; weak D call: TRBD2 (7 bases). CDR3 length equals 15 residues. The germline gives CDR1 SGHTA, CDR2 FQGNSA. V lost 2 bases and J 6 bases, leaving 14 bases between the germline ends. The CDR3 region is CASSLWEGVSNEQFF. The DNA of the CDR3 is TGTGCCAGCAGCTTATGGGAGGGGGTGAGCAATGAGCAGTTCTTC.

With regard to this clonotype: Relative to the germline gene, one junction end is altered; a read error may explain this. This chain links TRBV7-2 with TRBJ2-7; TRBD1 matches 7 bases. Germline-derived CDR1 and CDR2 are SGHTA and FQGNSA. The CDR3 sequence is 14 residues long. This CDR3 is CASRRDRVSDEQYF. The CDR3 bases are TGTGCCAGCAGACGTGACAGGGTCTCCGACGAGCAGTACTTC.

V usage is TRBV5-1 and J usage is TRBJ2-1; D unclear. V lost 1 base to trimming and J lost 3 bases, with 11 bases between them. Looked up from germline, CDR1 is SGHRS and CDR2 is YFSETQ. The CDR3 spans 15 residues. CDR3: CASSLMGGNYNEQFF. The CDR3 nucleotides are TGCGCCAGCAGCTTGATGGGCGGTAACTACAATGAGCAGTTCTTC.

The chain recombines TRBV14 with TRBJ2-3; D may be TRBD1 (5 bases). Trimming cost V 0 bases and J 10 bases, with 11 bases left between them. This CDR3 is 13 amino acids long. The germline V gene encodes CDR1 SGHDN and CDR2 FVKESK. CDR3 protein: CASSQEGDRAQYF. The CDR3 bases are TGTGCCAGCAGCCAAGAAGGGGATCGCGCGCAGTATTTT. Looking up the rest from reference TRBV14 and TRBJ2-3 gives the full variable domain: EAGVTQFPSHSVIEKGQTVTLRCDPISGHDNLYWYRRVMGKEIKFLLHFVKESKQDESGMPNNRFLAERTGGTYSTLKVQPAELEDSGVYFCASSQEGDRAQYFGPGTRLTVL.

This clonotype has more than one count but fewer than ten. The chain joins TRBV9 to TRBJ2-5; D is perhaps TRBD1 (6 bases). This CDR3 region has 14 residues. V lost 0 bases, J lost 2 bases, and 8 bases lay in between. Germline V gene sequence: CDR1 SGDLS, CDR2 YYNGEE. The CDR3 spells CASSVAGDQETQYF. CDR3 coding DNA: TGTGCCAGCAGCGTAGCAGGGGATCAAGAGACCCAGTACTTC.

V gene TRBV6-1 combines with J gene TRBJ2-7; TRBD2 agrees at 8 bases. Germline values: CDR1 MNHNS, CDR2 SASEGT. V trimming: 7 bases; J trimming: 2 bases; junction bases outside the gene matches: 13. This CDR3 is 16 amino acids long. The chain's CDR3 is CASKLSGTGGAYEQYF. The CDR3 DNA reads TGTGCCAGCAAACTATCAGGGACGGGAGGGGCCTACGAGCAGTACTTC.

A few counts support this clonotype. CDR3 DNA: TGTGCCAGCGGCCGGGGTAGCGGGAGCGGTCGGACCGGGGAGCTGTTTTTT. Translated: CASGRGSGSGRTGELFF. The chain has TRBV2 and TRBJ2-2; 9 positions agree with TRBD2. CDR3 length: 17 amino acids. Germline CDR1 reads SNHLY; CDR2 reads FYNNEI. V lost 8 bases to trimming and J lost 5 bases; unmatched junction nucleotides: 15. The full variable domain, rest sourced from reference TRBV2 and TRBJ2-2, is EPEVTQTPSHQVTQMGQEVILRCVPISNHLYFYWYRQILGQKVEFLVSFYNNEISEKSEIFDDQFSVERPDGSNFTLKIRSTKLEDSAMYFCASGRGSGSGRTGELFFGEGSRLTVL.

This clonotype was picked up a small number of times. The chain is built from TRBV10-3 and TRBJ2-3, with a possible D match to TRBD2 (5 bases). This CDR3 contains 13 residues. Between the trimmed V and J ends, which lost 10 bases and 4 bases, there was a span of 15 bases. CDR1 is ENHRY and CDR2 is SYGVKD in the germline V gene. This CDR3 reads CATRAGNADTQYF. CDR3 nucleotide sequence: TGTGCCACTAGGGCCGGGAACGCAGATACGCAGTATTTT.

This rearrangement joins TRBV12-3 or TRBV12-4 to TRBJ2-1, with D possibly matching TRBD2 (6 bases). CDR3 length: 16 residues. The V gene lost 5 bases and the J gene lost 0 bases, with 14 bases spanning the gap. The CDR3 spells CASSLGGISSYNEQFF. CDR3 DNA sequence: TGTGCCAGCAGTCTGGGAGGAATAAGCTCCTACAATGAGCAGTTCTTC.

This clonotype has more than one count but fewer than ten. The chain joins TRBV4-3 to TRBJ1-5; D remains unclear. The germline gives CDR1 LGHNA, CDR2 YSLEER. Trimming took 0 bases from V and 5 from J, leaving 5 bases between them. The CDR3 has 13 amino acids. The CDR3 DNA sequence: TGCGCCAGCAGCCAAGATGCCGATCAGCCCCAGCATTTT. Protein product: CASSQDADQPQHF.

This clonotype was recorded a few times. The chain uses TRBV9 and TRBJ2-1; TRBD2 aligns across 7 bases. The V gene end was trimmed by 0 bases and the J gene end by 10 bases; junction bases not matched to a gene: 13. The CDR3 totals 16 residues. CDR1 is SGDLS, CDR2 YYNGEE, per germline. Here the CDR3 reads CASSVVGGTIPAEQFF. For the CDR3, the DNA is TGTGCCAGCAGCGTAGTCGGCGGGACTATCCCCGCGGAGCAGTTCTTC.

This rearrangement joins TRBV15 to TRBJ2-1; D remains unclear. The CDR3 runs 13 residues. The germline V gene encodes CDR1 LNHNV and CDR2 YYDKDF (reference sequence). Between the trimmed V and J ends, which lost 3 bases and 5 bases, there was a span of 8 bases. CDR3 DNA: TGTGCCACCAGCAGTATAGCCCACAATGAGCAGTTCTTC. It specifies CATSSIAHNEQFF.

This clonotype was observed a handful of times. The J gene is TRBJ2-4, the V gene TRBV18, with unresolved D. CDR1 is KGHSH, CDR2 LQKENI, per germline. Trimming took off 6 bases at V and 2 bases at J, with 11 bases between the two ends. The CDR3 extends over 14 amino acids. CDR3 bases: TGTGCCAGCTCCCCAGGTTATCCCAAAAACATTCAGTACTTC. This encodes CASSPGYPKNIQYF. The full variable domain, completed using reference TRBV18 and TRBJ2-4, is NAGVMQNPRHLVRRRGQEARLRCSPMKGHSHVYWYRQLPEEGLKFMVYLQKENIIDESGMPKERFSAEFPKEGPSILRIQQVVRGDSAAYFCASSPGYPKNIQYFGAGTRLSVL.

This clonotype turned up a few times. The chain uses TRBV6-6 and TRBJ2-1; no reliable D call. Germline CDR1 reads MNHNY; CDR2 reads SVGAGI (reference sequence). This CDR3 is 12 amino acids long. Deletions cut 0 bases from V and 12 bases from J, with 9 bases between. The chain's CDR3 is CASSYSAWGQFF. The CDR3 DNA reads TGTGCCAGCAGTTACTCCGCCTGGGGGCAGTTCTTC.

This clonotype has at least ten counts. V and J are TRBV7-9 and TRBJ1-6; the D gene is possibly TRBD1 (5 bases). CDR3 length equals 14 residues. Germline lookup yields CDR1 SEHNR and CDR2 FQNEAQ (reference sequence). Trimming pared 2 bases from V and 4 bases from J, leaving 6 bases between. The CDR3 DNA follows: TGTGCCAGCAGCTTACCAGGGTATAATTCACCCCTCCACTTT. Amino acid sequence: CASSLPGYNSPLHF.

The V gene is TRBV6-2 or TRBV6-3, the J gene TRBJ2-6, with D maybe TRBD1 (5 bases). V lost 4 bases and J 0 bases, leaving 7 bases between the germline ends. This CDR3 has 15 residues. CDR1 is MNHEY, CDR2 SVGEGT, per germline. The CDR3 spells CASSWGGSGANVLTF. The CDR3 DNA follows: TGTGCCAGCAGTTGGGGCGGCTCTGGGGCCAACGTCCTGACTTTC.

The chain has TRBV6-5 and TRBJ2-7; 8 bases map to TRBD1. In germline, CDR1 is MNHEY, CDR2 SVGAGI. With 0 bases clipped from V and 1 base from J, the junction kept 5 bases outside the gene matches. CDR3 length: 16 amino acids. CDR3 bases: TGTGCCAGCAGTTACTCCCAGGGGGCAGGATCCTACGAGCAGTACTTC. Translating gives CASSYSQGAGSYEQYF.

In its sample, this clonotype was seen many times. The V call is TRBV5-1, the J call TRBJ2-3; 7 positions match TRBD1. The CDR3 spans 16 residues. The junction had 7 bases not matched to a gene; V was cut back by 1 base and J by 2 bases. Germline loops: CDR1 SGHRS, CDR2 YFSETQ. CDR3 in amino acids: CASSLWDQGVTDTQYF. CDR3 DNA: TGCGCCAGCAGCTTGTGGGATCAGGGGGTCACAGATACGCAGTATTTT.

The sample holds many counts of this clonotype. The genes are TRBV12-3 or TRBV12-4 and TRBJ2-3, with 14 nucleotides matching TRBD2. The CDR3 runs to 20 residues. V was pared by 5 bases and J by 0 bases, with 13 bases of the junction left unmatched. CDR3 amino acids: CASSDPGLAGEEPSTDTQYF. CDR3 coding DNA: TGTGCCAGCAGTGATCCGGGACTAGCGGGAGAGGAACCTAGCACAGATACGCAGTATTTT.

V usage is TRBV20-1 and J usage is TRBJ1-5; unclear D gene. Trimming removed 7 bases at V and 2 bases at J, with 9 bases between. This CDR3 is 12 amino acids long. Per germline, CDR1 DFQATT and CDR2 SNEGSKA (reference sequence). CDR3: CSVGFGNQPQHF. As DNA, the CDR3 is TGCAGTGTCGGGTTTGGCAATCAGCCCCAGCATTTT.

The chain employs TRBV6-5 and TRBJ2-7, with 12 nucleotides matching TRBD2. V shed 3 bases, J shed 3 bases, and the junction held 9 bases outside the gene matches. CDR3 length: 17 residues. CDR1 is MNHEY, CDR2 SVGAGI, per germline. CDR3 nucleotides: TGTGCCAGCAGTTATCAGGCTAGCGGGAGGGGAATCTACGAGCAGTACTTC. It is translated as CASSYQASGRGIYEQYF.

This clonotype was recorded a few times. The chain joins TRBV7-8 to TRBJ2-7; 7 nucleotides line up with TRBD2. The CDR3 spans 14 residues. From germline, CDR1 is SGHVS and CDR2 FQNEAQ. With 6 bases clipped from V and 4 bases from J, the junction kept 9 bases outside the gene matches. The CDR3: CASSAGTTGYEQYF. CDR3 bases: TGTGCCAGCAGTGCCGGGACTACGGGGTACGAGCAGTACTTC.

This clonotype was seen a few times. The DNA of the CDR3 is TGTGCCATCAGAGACAACACCGGGGAGCTGTTTTTT. It codes for CAIRDNTGELFF. This chain uses TRBV10-3 with TRBJ2-2; no clear D gene. There are 12 residues in the CDR3. Germline values: CDR1 ENHRY, CDR2 SYGVKD. V was cut by 6 bases and J by 2 bases, with 4 bases left in between.

The chain employs TRBV5-4 and TRBJ1-1; no clear D gene. Germline lookup yields CDR1 SGHNT and CDR2 YYREEE (reference sequence). V dropped 1 base and J dropped 4 bases, with 11 bases sitting between them. This CDR3 is built from 14 residues. The CDR3 here is CASSLINKGTEAFF. The CDR3 DNA reads as TGTGCCAGCAGCTTGATAAACAAGGGCACTGAAGCTTTCTTT.